This T cell receptor beta chain was recovered during a study of STAT5B mutations in CD4+ large granular lymphocyte leukemia. For the study at large: Healthy donors showed HLA-associated enrichment of the CDR3 'QG' motif. Findings and limits, study-wide: Over 20% of private leukemic clonotypes occurred rarely in other patients' non-leukemic repertoires.

Sequencing used immunoSEQ multiplex PCR; TCRdb keeps in-frame clones, though not all of them. The sample includes fewer than 40,000 clones, around four fifths of them seen just once. This clone was seen a handful of times. The antigen remains unidentified. CDR1 and CDR2 from the germline V gene are KGHSH and LQKENI. This CDR3 has 14 amino acids. V dropped 3 bases and J dropped 1 base, with 9 bases sitting between them. The sequence came from a human donor in good health. The chain recombines TRBV18 with TRBJ1-2; possible D gene TRBD1, 5 bases. The sequenced sample consisted of CD4+ T cells from blood buffy coats. The CDR3 reads CASSPGRVNYGYTF. CDR3 DNA sequence: TGTGCCAGCTCACCGGGACGGGTTAACTATGGCTACACCTTC.